These 10 T cell receptor beta chains came from one sample sequenced in a study of cytomegalovirus exposure and HLA in healthy donors. TCRdb keeps only in-frame clones here, not all; method: immunoSEQ multiplex PCR. This sample has 45,000 to 65,000 clones, with 75% to 95% found just once. Material for sequencing was PBMCs. These receptors were taken from a man younger than 30 in good health and CMV-seronegative.

The chain employs TRBV15 and TRBJ2-2, with 15 bases matching TRBD2. This CDR3 region has 17 residues. Germline V gene sequence: CDR1 LNHNV, CDR2 YYDKDF (reference sequence). The V segment lost 4 bases and the J segment 8 bases; nucleotides outside the gene matches: 8. CDR3 coding DNA: TGTGCCACCAGCAAAGGACTAGCGGGAGGGCCTGGAGGGGAGCTGTTTTTT. Encoded protein: CATSKGLAGGPGGELFF.

The chain is built from TRBV28 and TRBJ2-2, with TRBD2 identical over 7 bases. In germline, CDR1 is MDHEN, CDR2 SYDVKM. The V segment lost 7 bases and the J segment 3 bases; nucleotides outside the gene matches: 8. The CDR3 totals 15 residues. The CDR3 DNA sequence: TGTGCCAGCACCCCGCGACTAGCAGACACCGGGGAGCTGTTTTTT. Protein sequence: CASTPRLADTGELFF.

The CDR3 nucleotides read TGTGCCAGCAGCAAAGCAACAGGTCCTTCCTACGAGCAGTACTTC. Amino acids: CASSKATGPSYEQYF. The J gene is TRBJ2-7, the V gene TRBV21-1; the DNA was not used to check the table's D call, TRBD1. TRBV21-1 is termed a pseudogene. This CDR3 comprises 15 residues.

The rearrangement joins TRBV4-2 to TRBJ2-1; no clear D. V was trimmed by 5 bases and J by 9 bases, leaving 14 bases between them. Germline V lookup: CDR1 LGHNA, CDR2 YNFKEQ. The CDR3 covers 13 residues. Here the CDR3 reads CASSGAESSEQFF. The CDR3 region has the DNA TGTGCCAGCAGCGGCGCGGAGTCCAGTGAGCAGTTCTTC.

The V call is TRBV5-6, the J call TRBJ2-7; 7 bases agree with TRBD1. The J segment lost 2 bases and the V segment lost 3 bases, leaving 5 bases of the junction unmatched. The CDR3 has 14 residues. The germline gives CDR1 SGHDT, CDR2 YYEEEE. CDR3 bases: TGTGCCAGCAGCTCCGGGACAGAGACCTACGAGCAGTACTTC. It codes for CASSSGTETYEQYF.

The count of this clone is one. The J gene is TRBJ1-1, the V gene TRBV4-1, with 10 bases lining up with TRBD1. The CDR3 runs to 16 residues. Germline loops: CDR1 MGHRA, CDR2 YSYEKL. V was pared by 7 bases and J by 4 bases, with 12 bases of the junction left unmatched. The CDR3 DNA reads TGCGCCAGCACCTTCGGGACAGGGGTCGTTAGCACTGAAGCTTTCTTT. This gives the protein CASTFGTGVVSTEAFF.

V usage is TRBV19 and J usage is TRBJ1-1; no reliable D call. V shed 3 bases and J shed 3 bases, with 5 bases lying between them. In germline, CDR1 is LNHDA, CDR2 SQIVND (reference sequence). The CDR3 runs 12 residues. This chain's CDR3 is CASSMSYTEAFF. As DNA, the CDR3 is TGTGCCAGTAGTATGAGTTACACTGAAGCTTTCTTT.

V and J are TRBV18 and TRBJ1-1; D unclear. CDR3 length: 14 residues. The ends were cut back, 3 bases at V and 0 bases at J, with 8 bases in the middle. Germline V CDR1 and CDR2: KGHSH, LQKENI. CDR3 residues: CASSPQEVNTEAFF. CDR3 bases: TGTGCCAGCTCACCCCAGGAGGTGAACACTGAAGCTTTCTTT.

On this clone: The junction departs from the called germline gene at one end, perhaps through a read error. The same CDR3 arises from other DNA sequences in this sample as well. The chain links TRBV6-5 to TRBJ1-1; 11 bases are a match to TRBD1. This CDR3 region has 15 residues. Per the germline V gene, CDR1 is MNHEY and CDR2 is SVGAGI. This CDR3 reads CASSYGTGGNTEAFF. The CDR3, as DNA: TGTGCTAGCAGTTATGGGACAGGGGGGAACACTGAAGCTTTCTTT.

The chain employs TRBV28 and TRBJ1-1; 7 positions match TRBD1. CDR3 length equals 16 residues. Germline V lookup: CDR1 MDHEN, CDR2 SYDVKM. V shed 1 base and J 3 bases; nucleotides not matched to a gene: 8. The CDR3 DNA is TGTGCCAGCAGTTTATTAAGGGGGACAGTTTACACTGAAGCTTTCTTT. It encodes CASSLLRGTVYTEAFF.